A selection of T cell receptor beta chains follows, all from one sample in a study of Ad26.COV2.S vaccination and SARS-CoV-2 variants. Only in-frame clones appear in the TCRdb table, and some are missing; sequencing was by immunoSEQ multiplex PCR. The profile shows more than 300,000 clones, more than 85% of them singletons. This specimen was peripheral blood, taken in a trial of Ad26.COV2.S vaccine versus placebo. The source is a person between 18 and 65 years old who received the Ad26.COV2.S COVID-19 vaccine or a placebo. CDR3s include the opening cysteine and the closing phenylalanine or tryptophan. The D gene is left open where the match is weak. Not every row has a clone size; where given, it reads once, few, many or a size class.

D gene: .
J gene: TRBJ2-6
clone size: once
V gene: TRBV4-3
CDR3 DNA: TGCGCCAGCAGCCAAGAAATGTCCGTCTCTGGGGCCAACGTCCTGACTTTC
CDR3 protein: CASSQEMSVSGANVLTF

D gene: .
J gene: TRBJ1-1
clone size: .
V gene: TRBV23-1
CDR3 DNA: TGCGCCAGCAGTCAATCGTTCCCCCAGGGATCGGGGAACACTGAAGCTTTCTTT
CDR3 protein: CASSQSFPQGSGNTEAFF

D gene: .
J gene: TRBJ2-2
clone size: .
V gene: TRBV3-1/TRBV3-2
CDR3 DNA: TGTGCCAGCAGCCAAGCACGATACACCGGGGAGCTGTTTTTT
CDR3 protein: CASSQARYTGELFF

D gene: .
J gene: TRBJ1-2
clone size: once
V gene: TRBV4-2
CDR3 DNA: TGTGCCAGCAGCCAAGATCCGGTAGGGGAGGCTGCGTATGGCTACACCTTC
CDR3 protein: CASSQDPVGEAAYGYTF

D gene: .
J gene: TRBJ1-1
clone size: .
V gene: TRBV19
CDR3 DNA: TGTGCCAGTAGTATCTTCGGCAGGGCCTATGAAGCTTTCTTT
CDR3 protein: CASSIFGRAYEAFF

D gene: .
J gene: TRBJ2-1
clone size: .
V gene: TRBV28
CDR3 DNA: TGTGCCACCGACCCAGGGGGAGGTCTAGGCAGTGAGCAGTTCTTC
CDR3 protein: CATDPGGGLGSEQFF

D gene: .
J gene: TRBJ2-3
clone size: .
V gene: TRBV5-1
CDR3 DNA: TGCGCCAGCAGCTTTGGGGGATATAGCACAGATACGCAGTATTTT
CDR3 protein: CASSFGGYSTDTQYF

D gene: .
J gene: TRBJ2-7
clone size: .
V gene: TRBV7-2
CDR3 DNA: TGTGCCAGCACCCTAGAGGGGGCTAGCGGAACCTACGAGCAGTACTTC
CDR3 protein: CASTLEGASGTYEQYF

D gene: .
J gene: TRBJ2-6
clone size: .
V gene: TRBV6-1
CDR3 DNA: TGTGCCAGCAGTGAAGCGATGAGTTCTGGGGCCAACGTCCTGACTTTC
CDR3 protein: CASSEAMSSGANVLTF

D gene: .
J gene: TRBJ1-1
clone size: .
V gene: TRBV18
CDR3 DNA: TGTGCCAGCTCACCACCAACGGGCACTGAAGCTTTCTTT
CDR3 protein: CASSPPTGTEAFF

D gene: .
J gene: TRBJ1-1
clone size: .
V gene: TRBV6-5
CDR3 DNA: TGTGCCAGCAGTAAGGGGGGTTTTGAGAACACTGAAGCTTTCTTT
CDR3 protein: CASSKGGFENTEAFF

D gene: .
J gene: TRBJ2-6
clone size: .
V gene: TRBV28
CDR3 DNA: TGTGCCACCACTAGGGGGAGGGAGACTGGGGCCAACGTCCTGACTTTC
CDR3 protein: CATTRGRETGANVLTF

D gene: .
J gene: TRBJ2-3
clone size: .
V gene: TRBV7-2
CDR3 DNA: TGTGCCAGCAGTAGGGGGGGAATCACAGATACGCAGTATTTT
CDR3 protein: CASSRGGITDTQYF

D gene: .
J gene: TRBJ2-7
clone size: .
V gene: TRBV5-4
CDR3 DNA: TGTGCCAGCAGCTTGGATCCTACCACCTACGAGCAGTACTTC
CDR3 protein: CASSLDPTTYEQYF

D gene: TRBD1
J gene: TRBJ1-2
clone size: .
V gene: TRBV12-5
CDR3 DNA: TGTGCTAGTGGTTCGCCAGACAGGGGCTATGGCTACACCTTC
CDR3 protein: CASGSPDRGYGYTF

D gene: .
J gene: TRBJ1-1
clone size: .
V gene: TRBV9
CDR3 DNA: TGTGCCAGCAGCGTAGGGGACCGAAACTCTGAAGCTTTCTTT
CDR3 protein: CASSVGDRNSEAFF

D gene: .
J gene: TRBJ2-3
clone size: .
V gene: TRBV7-9
CDR3 DNA: TGTGCCAGCAGCTTACTAAGCGGAGCTAGCACAGATACGCAGTATTTT
CDR3 protein: CASSLLSGASTDTQYF

D gene: .
J gene: TRBJ2-3
clone size: .
V gene: TRBV30
CDR3 DNA: TGTGCCTGGAGTGTAACTGGCGCGCCAGATACGCAGTATTTT
CDR3 protein: CAWSVTGAPDTQYF

D gene: .
J gene: TRBJ2-1
clone size: .
V gene: TRBV7-9
CDR3 DNA: TGTGCCAGCAGCTACGGGATGGCTGAGCAGTTCTTC
CDR3 protein: CASSYGMAEQFF

D gene: TRBD2
J gene: TRBJ2-1
clone size: .
V gene: TRBV19
CDR3 DNA: TGTGCCAGTAGTATCTGGACTAGCGGGAGAAGCCATGAGCAGTTCTTC
CDR3 protein: CASSIWTSGRSHEQFF

D gene: .
J gene: TRBJ2-5
clone size: .
V gene: TRBV20-1
CDR3 DNA: TGCAGTGCTTTCGGAGGGGAGACCCAGTACTTC
CDR3 protein: CSAFGGETQYF

D gene: .
J gene: TRBJ2-1
clone size: .
V gene: TRBV28
CDR3 DNA: TGTGCCAGCAGCTCAGCCCGGGACGGGTCCTTCAATGAGCAGTTCTTC
CDR3 protein: CASSSARDGSFNEQFF

D gene: .
J gene: TRBJ2-7
clone size: .
V gene: TRBV15
CDR3 DNA: TGTGCCACCAGCAGCTACAATTCTCACTACGAGCAGTACTTC
CDR3 protein: CATSSYNSHYEQYF

D gene: .
J gene: TRBJ1-3
clone size: .
V gene: TRBV5-5
CDR3 DNA: TGTGCCAGCAGCTTGGACCAAGCTGGAAACACCATATATTTT
CDR3 protein: CASSLDQAGNTIYF

D gene: .
J gene: TRBJ1-4
clone size: .
V gene: TRBV4-2
CDR3 DNA: TGTGCCAGCAGCCAGTCCGGGACCGGTAATGAAAAACTGTTTTTT
CDR3 protein: CASSQSGTGNEKLFF

D gene: .
J gene: TRBJ2-3
clone size: once
V gene: TRBV30
CDR3 DNA: TGTGCCTGGAGTGTTCCGGAAAAGGCTGATACGCAGTATTTT
CDR3 protein: CAWSVPEKADTQYF

D gene: .
J gene: TRBJ2-7
clone size: .
V gene: TRBV5-6
CDR3 DNA: TGTGCCAGCAGCCACGGGACCTACGAGCAGTACTTC
CDR3 protein: CASSHGTYEQYF

D gene: .
J gene: TRBJ1-1
clone size: .
V gene: TRBV25-1
CDR3 DNA: TGTGCCAGCAGTCCCATCCCTCTGAGTGGGTCTGAAGCTTTCTTT
CDR3 protein: CASSPIPLSGSEAFF

D gene: .
J gene: TRBJ1-5
clone size: .
V gene: TRBV7-9
CDR3 DNA: TGTGCCAGCAGCGCCGCGCAGAATAGCAATCAGCCCCAGCATTTT
CDR3 protein: CASSAAQNSNQPQHF

D gene: .
J gene: TRBJ2-5
clone size: .
V gene: TRBV4-2
CDR3 DNA: TGTGCCAGCAGCCAAGAGGGACGGAGGTTCCAAGAGACCCAGTACTTC
CDR3 protein: CASSQEGRRFQETQYF

D gene: .
J gene: TRBJ2-3
clone size: .
V gene: TRBV30
CDR3 DNA: TGTGCCTGGAGGGGGATGGCGGGCCTTACAGATACGCAGTATTTT
CDR3 protein: CAWRGMAGLTDTQYF

D gene: .
J gene: TRBJ1-1
clone size: .
V gene: TRBV19
CDR3 DNA: TGTGCCAGTAGGATAAGAGGACAGATGAACACTGAAGCTTTCTTT
CDR3 protein: CASRIRGQMNTEAFF

D gene: .
J gene: TRBJ1-3
clone size: .
V gene: TRBV29-1
CDR3 DNA: TGCAGCGTACGGATCTCTGGAAACACCATATATTTT
CDR3 protein: CSVRISGNTIYF

D gene: .
J gene: TRBJ2-2
clone size: .
V gene: TRBV7-3
CDR3 DNA: TGTGCCAGCAGCTTAGGGGGGCCGAGGCCCGGGGAGCTGTTTTTT
CDR3 protein: CASSLGGPRPGELFF